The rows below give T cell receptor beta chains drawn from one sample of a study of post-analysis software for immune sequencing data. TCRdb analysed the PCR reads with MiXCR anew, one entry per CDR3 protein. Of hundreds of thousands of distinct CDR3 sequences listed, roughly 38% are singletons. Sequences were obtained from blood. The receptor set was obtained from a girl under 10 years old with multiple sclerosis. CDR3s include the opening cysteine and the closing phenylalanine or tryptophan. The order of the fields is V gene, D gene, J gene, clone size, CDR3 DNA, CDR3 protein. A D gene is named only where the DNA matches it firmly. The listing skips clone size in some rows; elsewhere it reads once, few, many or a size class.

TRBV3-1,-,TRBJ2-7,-,TGTGCCAGCGCGACGGACCTGAGCTCCTACGAGCAGTACTTC,CASATDLSSYEQYF
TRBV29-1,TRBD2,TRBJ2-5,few,TGCAGCGTTGAAGAGACTAGCGGGAGAGAGGAGACCCAGTACTTC,CSVEETSGREETQYF
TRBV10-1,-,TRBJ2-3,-,TGCGCCGGCAGCTTTAGCACAGATACGCAGTATTTT,CAGSFSTDTQYF
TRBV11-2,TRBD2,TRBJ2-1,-,TGTGCCAGCAGGGTAGCGGGGGGGTGGATTGAGCAGTTCTTC,CASRVAGGWIEQFF
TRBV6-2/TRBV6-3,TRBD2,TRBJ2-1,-,TGTGCCAGCAGTTACTCGATTAGCGGGGGGGTCGATAAAGGAGGTACCTTTCACGATGAGCAGTTCTTC,CASSYSISGGVDKGGTFHDEQFF
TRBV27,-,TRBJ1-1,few,TGTGCCAGCAGTTCTGGGGGGTATGGGGAGCTGAGGGCTTTCTTT,CASSSGGYGELRAFF
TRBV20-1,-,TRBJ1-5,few,TGCAGTGCTCCGATCGGACAGACTAGCAATCAGCCCCAGCATTTT,CSAPIGQTSNQPQHF
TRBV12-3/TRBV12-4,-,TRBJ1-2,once,TGTGCCAGCAGTTTCTCGTTCGAGGGCTATGGCTACACCTTC,CASSFSFEGYGYTF
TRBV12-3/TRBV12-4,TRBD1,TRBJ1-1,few,TGTGCCAGCAGTTTACGACAGGGCTACACTGAAGCTTTCTTT,CASSLRQGYTEAFF
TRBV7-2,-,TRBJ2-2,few,TGTGCCAGCAGCTGGGACTGGGGTGCGAACACCGGGGAGCTGTTTTTT,CASSWDWGANTGELFF
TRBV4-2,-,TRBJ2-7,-,TGTGCCAGCAGCCCCTCTGGGGCGGCGGGGGCCTCCTACGAGCAATACTTC,CASSPSGAAGASYEQYF
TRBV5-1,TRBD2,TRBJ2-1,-,TGCGCCAGCAGCTTGGTAGCGGGAGACAATGAGCAGTTCTTC,CASSLVAGDNEQFF
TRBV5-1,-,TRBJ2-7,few,TGCGCCAGCAGCTTAGGGGGTTTGGTTAATCTTGATTCCTACGAGCAGTACTTC,CASSLGGLVNLDSYEQYF
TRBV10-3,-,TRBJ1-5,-,TGTGCCATCAGTGAGTCAGGCGGGGATCAGCCCCAGCATTTT,CAISESGGDQPQHF
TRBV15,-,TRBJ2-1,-,TGTGCCACCAGCAGCCGACGAAGGTACAATGAGCAGTTCTTC,CATSSRRRYNEQFF
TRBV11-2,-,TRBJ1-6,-,TGTGCCAGCAGCTTAAGGAGGGCAGATTCACCCCTCCACTTT,CASSLRRADSPLHF
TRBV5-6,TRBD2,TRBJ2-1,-,TGTGCCAGCAGAAGTCGCGGGGGGGCGTACAATGAGCAGTTCTTC,CASRSRGGAYNEQFF
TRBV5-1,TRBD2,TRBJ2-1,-,TGCGCCAGCAGGGATCGGGGGGGAATCTACAATGAGCAGTTCTTC,CASRDRGGIYNEQFF
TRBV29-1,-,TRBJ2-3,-,TGCAGCGTTGTTAGTATCTTGGGTGGGGGTGGCTCAGATACGCAGTATTTT,CSVVSILGGGGSDTQYF
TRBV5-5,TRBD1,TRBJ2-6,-,TGTGCCAGCAGCTTTGCTGGACAGGGGGCCGCTGGGGCCAACGTCCGGACTTTC,CASSFAGQGAAGANVRTF
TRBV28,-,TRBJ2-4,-,TGTGCCAGCAGTCCGGGCACAGCAGCCAAAAACATTCAGTACTTC,CASSPGTAAKNIQYF
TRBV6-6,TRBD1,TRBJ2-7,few,TGTGCCAGCAAAGACAGGGCGAGTGAGTTCTACGAGCAGTACTTC,CASKDRASEFYEQYF
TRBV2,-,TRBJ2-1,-,TGTGCCAGAGACCGGACTAACTCCTACAATGAGCAGTTCTTC,CARDRTNSYNEQFF
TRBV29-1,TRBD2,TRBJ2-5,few,TGCAGCGTCCAAGCGGGAGTTGAAGAGACCCAGTACTTC,CSVQAGVEETQYF
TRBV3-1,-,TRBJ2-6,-,TGTGCCAGCAGCCAAGATTACGGGTATCGAGCCAACGTCCTGACTTTC,CASSQDYGYRANVLTF
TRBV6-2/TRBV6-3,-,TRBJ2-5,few,TGTGCCAGCAGTTACACTAGGGACCTAGAGACCCAGTACTTC,CASSYTRDLETQYF
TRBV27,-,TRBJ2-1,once,TGTGCCAGCAGACCACCGGGACGGAGCTACAATGAGCAGTTCTTC,CASRPPGRSYNEQFF
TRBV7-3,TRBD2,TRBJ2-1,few,TGTGCCAGCAGCCCGCGACTAGCGGGGGGGTCCAATGAGCAGTTCTTC,CASSPRLAGGSNEQFF
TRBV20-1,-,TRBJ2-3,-,TGCAGTGCTAGTGTCCCCGGGACACCAGATACGCAGTATTTT,CSASVPGTPDTQYF
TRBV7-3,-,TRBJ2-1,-,TGTGCCAGTAGTTCAGGGAATGAGCAGTTCTTC,CASSSGNEQFF
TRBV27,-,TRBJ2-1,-,TGTGCCAGCAGTTTACAAGGGTGGGAGGCACCTCCTCTGGACAATGAGCAGTTCTTC,CASSLQGWEAPPLDNEQFF
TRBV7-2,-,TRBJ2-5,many,TGTGCCAGCAGTAGCCCGCCGGGGACCCAGTACTTC,CASSSPPGTQYF
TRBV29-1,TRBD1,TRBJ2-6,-,TGCAGCGTTGCCCCGACAGGGGCTGGGGCCAACGTCCTGACTTTC,CSVAPTGAGANVLTF
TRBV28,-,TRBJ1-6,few,TGTGCCAGCAGTTTAGGTCCTTATGATTCCCCCCTCCACTTT,CASSLGPYDSPLHF
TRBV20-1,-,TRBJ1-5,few,TGCAGTGCGAGTAAAGGGACGCGGGCCCAGCCCCAGCATTTT,CSASKGTRAQPQHF
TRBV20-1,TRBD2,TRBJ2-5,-,TGCAGTGCTAGACGCGGGAGGGGGAAAGAGCAGTACTTC,CSARRGRGKEQYF
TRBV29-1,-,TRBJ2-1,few,TGCAGCGTTGAAGCCCTCGACAGCAGGGGCTACAATGAGCAGTTCTTC,CSVEALDSRGYNEQFF
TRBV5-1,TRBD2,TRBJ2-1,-,TGCGCCAGCAGCCAACGAGGACTAGCAAATGAGCAGTTCTTC,CASSQRGLANEQFF
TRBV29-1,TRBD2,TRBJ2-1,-,TGCAGCGCCGGGAGCGGGAGCTCCTACAATGAGCAGTTCTTC,CSAGSGSSYNEQFF
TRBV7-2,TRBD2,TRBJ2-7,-,TGTGCCAGCAGCTTAAGGGCCCTCCGACTAGCGGGATCCGAGCAGTACTTC,CASSLRALRLAGSEQYF
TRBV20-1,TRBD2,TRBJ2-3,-,TGCAGTGCTAGAAAAATAGCGGGAGGGCCGATCGTTCACACAGATACGCAGTATTTT,CSARKIAGGPIVHTDTQYF
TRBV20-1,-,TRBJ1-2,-,TGCAGTGCTAGCGTTACATCGACGGGAGGTGGGGGCTACACCTTC,CSASVTSTGGGGYTF
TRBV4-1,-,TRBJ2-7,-,TGCGCCAGCAGCCTCACGGAAGCCTACGAGCAGTACTTC,CASSLTEAYEQYF
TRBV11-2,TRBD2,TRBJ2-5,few,TGTGCCAGCAGCTTAGGGTTGCTAGCGGGGGTTCAAGAGACCCAGTACTTC,CASSLGLLAGVQETQYF
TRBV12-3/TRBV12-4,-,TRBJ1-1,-,TGTGCCAGCAGTTTCTTGAAGAACACTGAAGCTTTCTTT,CASSFLKNTEAFF
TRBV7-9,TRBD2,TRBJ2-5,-,TGTGCCAGCAGCTTATTGCTAGCGGGTTGGCGGGAGACCCAGTACTTC,CASSLLLAGWRETQYF
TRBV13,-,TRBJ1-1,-,TGTGCCAGCAGCCGCGACCTCAGGACTGAAGCTTTCTTT,CASSRDLRTEAFF
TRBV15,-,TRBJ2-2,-,TGTGCCACCAGCAGAGAGGATGAGAACACCGGGGAGCTGTTTTTT,CATSREDENTGELFF
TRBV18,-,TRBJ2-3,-,TGTGCCAGCTCACCATCGGTTGGGTCTGGCACAGATACGCAGTATTTT,CASSPSVGSGTDTQYF